What follows is one T cell receptor (beta chain) and its context. Profiled with immunoSEQ multiplex PCR; TCRdb holds only in-frame clones, not every one. The profile shows more than 55,000 clones, 82% of them singletons. The sample originates from a study of OX40 agonist ivuxolimab in advanced cancers. Study-level background: People in dose escalation had one of these cancers: hepatocellular carcinoma, melanoma, renal cell or head and neck cancer.

Trimming removed 5 bases from V and 0 bases from J; junction bases left unmatched: 10. Germline values: CDR1 SEHNR, CDR2 FQNEAQ (reference sequence). This CDR3 is built from 16 residues. V is TRBV7-9 and J is TRBJ2-7, with TRBD1 identical over 7 bases. This receptor was identified in an adult with an advanced solid tumor such as melanoma, head and neck, liver or kidney cancer. This sample comprised CD4+ or CD8+ T cells sorted from blood, obtained in a trial of the OX40 agonist ivuxolimab. Here the CDR3 reads CASSTTTGPGSYEQYF. The CDR3 DNA follows: TGTGCCAGCAGCACGACGACAGGGCCAGGCTCCTACGAGCAGTACTTC.